A selection of T cell receptor beta chains follows, all from one sample in a study of blood T cell repertoires in COVID-19. Here immunoSEQ multiplex PCR was the method, and the copy in TCRdb shows in-frame clones only, minus some. Here the sample spans over 90,000 clones, more than 80% being singletons. Sequenced: peripheral blood. These receptors originate from a human donor in a cohort sampled during active COVID-19. Each CDR3 is given with its conserved first and last residue.

length: 14; V: TRBV28; J: TRBJ2-3; CDR3: CASRLGQNTDTQYF
length: 14; V: TRBV13; J: TRBJ2-7; CDR3: CASSPAGGGDEQYF
length: 14; V: TRBV5-4; J: TRBJ2-3; CDR3: CASSARGGRYTQYF
length: 16; V: TRBV4-3; J: TRBJ2-1; CDR3: CASSQDVGGTYNEQFF
length: 15; V: TRBV2; J: TRBJ2-3; CDR3: CASSLSGVGTDTQYF
length: 16; V: TRBV5-6; J: TRBJ2-1; CDR3: CASSSPGSGGANEQFF
length: 13; V: TRBV5-4; J: TRBJ2-1; CDR3: CASSWWTGDEQFF
length: 12; V: TRBV6-2/TRBV6-3; J: TRBJ1-2; CDR3: CASSYLPYGYTF
length: 17; V: TRBV15; J: TRBJ2-3; CDR3: CATSRGQGLKATDTQYF
length: 12; V: TRBV7-3; J: TRBJ2-2; CDR3: CASSFRTGELFF
length: 16; V: TRBV5-1; J: TRBJ2-2; CDR3: CASSLAGSGNTGELFF
length: 15; V: TRBV6-1; J: TRBJ1-6; CDR3: CASSSPGTGDSPLHF
length: 15; V: TRBV28; J: TRBJ2-7; CDR3: CASSPTGTVSYEQYF
length: 15; V: TRBV5-1; J: TRBJ2-1; CDR3: CASSWSGGRENEQFF
length: 15; V: TRBV11-2; J: TRBJ1-6; CDR3: CASSLEAGVNSPLHF
length: 15; V: TRBV6-1; J: TRBJ1-5; CDR3: CASSEAEGRNQPQHF
length: 16; V: TRBV14; J: TRBJ2-6; CDR3: CASSQTTGLGANVLTF
length: 15; V: TRBV7-6; J: TRBJ2-7; CDR3: CASSLETSGGYEQYF
length: 15; V: TRBV5-1; J: TRBJ1-2; CDR3: CASSPRQVVGYGYTF
length: 16; V: TRBV14; J: TRBJ2-1; CDR3: CASSQVPSGDYNEQFF
length: 16; V: TRBV11-2; J: TRBJ2-2; CDR3: CASSLQSGANTGELFF
length: 18; V: TRBV21-1; J: TRBJ2-3; CDR3: CASSNFGCGQEKSDTQYF
length: 16; V: TRBV2; J: TRBJ2-1; CDR3: CASRGTSGGSYNEQFF
length: 12; V: TRBV7-9; J: TRBJ1-1; CDR3: CAIRGRRTEAFF
length: 16; V: TRBV18; J: TRBJ2-5; CDR3: CASSPPNRDRQETQYF
length: 14; V: TRBV5-1; J: TRBJ2-7; CDR3: CASSLMGGHYEQYF
length: 14; V: TRBV2; J: TRBJ1-3; CDR3: CASSRDFSGNTIYF
length: 17; V: TRBV5-1; J: TRBJ2-7; CDR3: CASSPGGPTDFSYEQYF
length: 16; V: TRBV7-2; J: TRBJ2-1; CDR3: CASSLTGGRFYNEQFF
length: 14; V: TRBV7-2; J: TRBJ2-5; CDR3: CASSLVPLRETQYF
length: 14; V: TRBV5-1; J: TRBJ1-1; CDR3: CASSVEAVDQEAFF
length: 16; V: TRBV6-5; J: TRBJ2-7; CDR3: CASSYSLTGQHLEQYF